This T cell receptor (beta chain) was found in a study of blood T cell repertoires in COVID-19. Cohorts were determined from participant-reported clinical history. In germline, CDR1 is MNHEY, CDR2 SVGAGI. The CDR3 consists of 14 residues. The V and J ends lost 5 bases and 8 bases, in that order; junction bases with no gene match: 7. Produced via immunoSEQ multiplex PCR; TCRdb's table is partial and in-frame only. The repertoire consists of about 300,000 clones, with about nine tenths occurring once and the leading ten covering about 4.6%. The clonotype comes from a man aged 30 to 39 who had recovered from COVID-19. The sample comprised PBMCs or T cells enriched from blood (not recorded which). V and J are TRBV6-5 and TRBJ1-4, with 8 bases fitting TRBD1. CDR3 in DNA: TGTGCCAGCAGTACCCAGGGGGCGCAAGAAAAACTGTTTTTT. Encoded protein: CASSTQGAQEKLFF.